The rows below give T cell receptor beta chains drawn from one sample of a study of blood T cell repertoires in COVID-19. Repertoires were generated with immunoSEQ multiplex PCR, while TCRdb's copy carries only in-frame clones and drops some. This table holds some 43,000 clones, around 81% found once. The sample comprised peripheral blood. These receptors came from a man aged 40-49 years with active or convalescent COVID-19. The CDR3 runs from the conserved cysteine through the conserved F or W. The order of the fields is J gene, V gene, D gene, clone size, CDR3 DNA, CDR3 protein. A D gene is named only where the DNA matches it firmly. A clone size is listed for some rows: how often the clone was seen (once, few, many), or a class if it is expanded.

j_call: TRBJ2-3
v_call: TRBV28
d_call: TRBD1
clone_size: -
cdr3_nt: TGTGCCAGCAGTTTACCTTCGACAGGGGCCCTAGTAGATTCGCAGTATTTT
cdr3_aa: CASSLPSTGALVDSQYF

j_call: TRBJ1-1
v_call: TRBV7-2
d_call: TRBD1
clone_size: -
cdr3_nt: TGTGCCAGCAGCTTAGGCCAGGGGGCGAAAGCTTTCTTT
cdr3_aa: CASSLGQGAKAFF

j_call: TRBJ2-5
v_call: TRBV4-1
d_call: -
clone_size: -
cdr3_nt: TGCGCCAGCAGCCAGGTGGCCGGGTCTGCCGGCGGCGAGACCCAGTACTTC
cdr3_aa: CASSQVAGSAGGETQYF

j_call: TRBJ2-4
v_call: TRBV24-1
d_call: TRBD1
clone_size: -
cdr3_nt: TGTGCCACCAGTGATCCCGGACAGGGGGAATGGGACATTCAGTACTTC
cdr3_aa: CATSDPGQGEWDIQYF

j_call: TRBJ2-1
v_call: TRBV14
d_call: -
clone_size: -
cdr3_nt: TGTGCCAGCAGCCAATTTGTTGTTGGCCTCTATGAGCAGTTCTTC
cdr3_aa: CASSQFVVGLYEQFF

j_call: TRBJ1-4
v_call: TRBV6-6
d_call: -
clone_size: -
cdr3_nt: TGTGCCAGCAGTGGGACAAGTAATGAAAAACTGTTTTTT
cdr3_aa: CASSGTSNEKLFF

j_call: TRBJ1-1
v_call: TRBV27
d_call: TRBD1
clone_size: -
cdr3_nt: TGTGCCAGCAGTCTTTATCCCGGGACAGGGGATCCGCGGGCTTTCTTT
cdr3_aa: CASSLYPGTGDPRAFF

j_call: TRBJ2-3
v_call: TRBV20-1
d_call: TRBD2
clone_size: -
cdr3_nt: TGCAGTGCTAGTGGGACTAGCGCCAGCACAGATACGCAGTATTTT
cdr3_aa: CSASGTSASTDTQYF

j_call: TRBJ1-2
v_call: TRBV27
d_call: -
clone_size: -
cdr3_nt: TGTGCCAGCAGTCCCCTGACCCCCTGGGGGCGAGACTATGGCTACACCTTC
cdr3_aa: CASSPLTPWGRDYGYTF

j_call: TRBJ2-3
v_call: TRBV9
d_call: TRBD2
clone_size: -
cdr3_nt: TGTGCCAGCAGCGTCTCCGCGGGAGAGGGGCGGGATACGCAGTATTTT
cdr3_aa: CASSVSAGEGRDTQYF

j_call: TRBJ1-2
v_call: TRBV2
d_call: -
clone_size: -
cdr3_nt: TGTGCCAGCAGTGGCGACCTCAGAGGTGGCTACACCTTC
cdr3_aa: CASSGDLRGGYTF

j_call: TRBJ1-2
v_call: TRBV6-5
d_call: -
clone_size: -
cdr3_nt: TGTGCCAGCAGAATCAGTAACTATGGCTACACCTTC
cdr3_aa: CASRISNYGYTF

j_call: TRBJ1-5
v_call: TRBV2
d_call: -
clone_size: -
cdr3_nt: TGTGCCAGCAGGAACCAGGGAAGCAATCAGCCCCAGCATTTT
cdr3_aa: CASRNQGSNQPQHF

j_call: TRBJ2-2
v_call: TRBV19
d_call: -
clone_size: medium-sized
cdr3_nt: TGTGCCACTCGTCTCTCGAACACCGGGGAGCTGTTTTTT
cdr3_aa: CATRLSNTGELFF

j_call: TRBJ2-4
v_call: TRBV11-3
d_call: -
clone_size: -
cdr3_nt: TGTGCCAGCAGCTTAGAGACATCTGGGTTTTTCTCCAAAAACATTCAGTACTTC
cdr3_aa: CASSLETSGFFSKNIQYF

j_call: TRBJ2-1
v_call: TRBV5-5
d_call: TRBD1
clone_size: -
cdr3_nt: TGTGCCAGCAGCCAGGGGGTTCGACAGGGGGAAGGCTACAATGAGCAGTTCTTC
cdr3_aa: CASSQGVRQGEGYNEQFF

j_call: TRBJ1-6
v_call: TRBV12-3/TRBV12-4
d_call: -
clone_size: -
cdr3_nt: TGTGCCAGCAGTTTACCGAATTCACCCCTCCACTTT
cdr3_aa: CASSLPNSPLHF

j_call: TRBJ2-7
v_call: TRBV28
d_call: TRBD1
clone_size: few
cdr3_nt: TGTGCCAGCAGGGGACAGGGGGTCTACGAGCAGTACTTC
cdr3_aa: CASRGQGVYEQYF

j_call: TRBJ1-2
v_call: TRBV28
d_call: TRBD1
clone_size: -
cdr3_nt: TGTGCCAGCAGTCCCCCGGGACAGGGAAAATTTGGCTACACCTTC
cdr3_aa: CASSPPGQGKFGYTF

j_call: TRBJ2-7
v_call: TRBV24-1
d_call: TRBD1
clone_size: -
cdr3_nt: TGTGCCACCAGTGACTCGCCGGGACAGGGGGTTATGGAGCAGTACTTC
cdr3_aa: CATSDSPGQGVMEQYF

j_call: TRBJ2-1
v_call: TRBV2
d_call: -
clone_size: -
cdr3_nt: TGTGCCAGCAGTTGGGAACAGGGCTCCTACAATGAGCAGTTCTTC
cdr3_aa: CASSWEQGSYNEQFF

j_call: TRBJ1-2
v_call: TRBV7-3
d_call: -
clone_size: -
cdr3_nt: TGTGCCAGCAGCTTAACCGGGGGTGACTATGGCTACACCTTC
cdr3_aa: CASSLTGGDYGYTF

j_call: TRBJ2-2
v_call: TRBV5-6
d_call: -
clone_size: -
cdr3_nt: TGTGCCAGCAGCTTATGGGCAGGGGTTAACACCGGGGAGCTGTTTTTT
cdr3_aa: CASSLWAGVNTGELFF

j_call: TRBJ1-5
v_call: TRBV6-1
d_call: -
clone_size: -
cdr3_nt: TGTGCCAGCAGTGACACGGCTGGGGCTGGCAATCAGCCCCAGCATTTT
cdr3_aa: CASSDTAGAGNQPQHF

j_call: TRBJ1-1
v_call: TRBV19
d_call: TRBD1
clone_size: once
cdr3_nt: TGTGCCAGTAGTCCCAGACAGGGCATGAACACTGAAGCTTTCTTT
cdr3_aa: CASSPRQGMNTEAFF

j_call: TRBJ1-2
v_call: TRBV30
d_call: -
clone_size: once
cdr3_nt: TGTGCCTGGAGTGCGTCATTCGCGACTATCTACACCTTC
cdr3_aa: CAWSASFATIYTF

j_call: TRBJ2-1
v_call: TRBV5-1
d_call: TRBD2
clone_size: few
cdr3_nt: TGCGCCAGCGCGGATCGGGAGGGAACTTACAATGAGCAGTTCTTC
cdr3_aa: CASADREGTYNEQFF

j_call: TRBJ2-7
v_call: TRBV28
d_call: TRBD1
clone_size: -
cdr3_nt: TGTGCCAGCAGTTTCTCGCCGGGACAGGGACCGTGGGAGCAGTACTTC
cdr3_aa: CASSFSPGQGPWEQYF

j_call: TRBJ2-3
v_call: TRBV9
d_call: TRBD2
clone_size: -
cdr3_nt: TGTGCCAGCAGCGTACGAAGCGGGAGTAGATTAGAGACAGATACGCAGTATTTT
cdr3_aa: CASSVRSGSRLETDTQYF

j_call: TRBJ1-2
v_call: TRBV28
d_call: TRBD1
clone_size: -
cdr3_nt: TGTGCCAGCAGCCAGATCGGGACAGGGATAATGTCGGGATATGGCTACACCTTC
cdr3_aa: CASSQIGTGIMSGYGYTF

j_call: TRBJ1-5
v_call: TRBV23-1
d_call: TRBD1
clone_size: -
cdr3_nt: TGCGCCAGCGGGGAGGGAATCGGACAGGGACTGCAGCCCCAGCATTTT
cdr3_aa: CASGEGIGQGLQPQHF

j_call: TRBJ2-1
v_call: TRBV25-1
d_call: TRBD1
clone_size: -
cdr3_nt: TGTGCCAGCAGTCCGCCGGACAGGGATAGCCATGAGCAGTTCTTC
cdr3_aa: CASSPPDRDSHEQFF

j_call: TRBJ1-4
v_call: TRBV7-7
d_call: -
clone_size: -
cdr3_nt: TGTGCTAGCAGCCTTCACAGGGAGGAAAAACTGTTTTTT
cdr3_aa: CASSLHREEKLFF

j_call: TRBJ1-2
v_call: TRBV28
d_call: TRBD1
clone_size: once
cdr3_nt: TGTGCCAGCATCCCTCGGACAGGACCTAGGGGCTACACCTTC
cdr3_aa: CASIPRTGPRGYTF

j_call: TRBJ1-5
v_call: TRBV19
d_call: -
clone_size: many
cdr3_nt: TGTGCCAGTAGTTGGAGCACTCAGCCCCAGCATTTT
cdr3_aa: CASSWSTQPQHF

j_call: TRBJ1-6
v_call: TRBV28
d_call: TRBD1
clone_size: once
cdr3_nt: TGTGCCAGCAGGCTCGCCCTAGGACAGGGGGAAACCTCACCCCTCCACTTT
cdr3_aa: CASRLALGQGETSPLHF

j_call: TRBJ2-3
v_call: TRBV30
d_call: TRBD1
clone_size: once
cdr3_nt: TGTGCCTGGAGTGCTATCTACGGACAGGGGTCAGATACGCAGTATTTT
cdr3_aa: CAWSAIYGQGSDTQYF

j_call: TRBJ2-7
v_call: TRBV10-3
d_call: TRBD2
clone_size: once
cdr3_nt: TGTGCCATCAGTGAGTCGGGAGGGAAGCAGTACTTC
cdr3_aa: CAISESGGKQYF

j_call: TRBJ1-5
v_call: TRBV6-2/TRBV6-3
d_call: -
clone_size: -
cdr3_nt: TGTGCCAGCAGTCTACAGGGTTTGTATCAGCCCCAGCATTTT
cdr3_aa: CASSLQGLYQPQHF

j_call: TRBJ1-6
v_call: TRBV19
d_call: TRBD1
clone_size: -
cdr3_nt: TGTGCCAGTAAAGGACAGGGGGACTCACCCCTCCACTTT
cdr3_aa: CASKGQGDSPLHF

j_call: TRBJ1-6
v_call: TRBV6-1
d_call: TRBD1
clone_size: few
cdr3_nt: TGTGCCAGCAGTGAAAGGGACAGTTATTATAATTCACCCCTCCACTTT
cdr3_aa: CASSERDSYYNSPLHF

j_call: TRBJ1-2
v_call: TRBV30
d_call: -
clone_size: few
cdr3_nt: TGTGCCTGGAGTCTCTCGACAGGATCGAACTATGGCTACACCTTC
cdr3_aa: CAWSLSTGSNYGYTF

j_call: TRBJ2-1
v_call: TRBV6-2/TRBV6-3
d_call: TRBD2
clone_size: few
cdr3_nt: TGTGCCAGCAGTTACTCGACTAGCGGGGGGGCTGAGCAGTTCTTC
cdr3_aa: CASSYSTSGGAEQFF

j_call: TRBJ2-3
v_call: TRBV9
d_call: -
clone_size: -
cdr3_nt: TGTGCCAGCAGCACCTTACTTGCAGATACGCAGTATTTT
cdr3_aa: CASSTLLADTQYF

j_call: TRBJ2-5
v_call: TRBV9
d_call: -
clone_size: -
cdr3_nt: TGTGCCAGCACCAGGGCAAGTGTCCAAGAGACCCAGTACTTC
cdr3_aa: CASTRASVQETQYF

j_call: TRBJ1-2
v_call: TRBV10-3
d_call: -
clone_size: -
cdr3_nt: TGTGCCACCCACGAGGCGGGTGAAAGCTACACCTTC
cdr3_aa: CATHEAGESYTF

j_call: TRBJ1-1
v_call: TRBV24-1
d_call: -
clone_size: -
cdr3_nt: TGTGCCACCAGTGACTTCCCTTTGGGGGGATCTTTCTTT
cdr3_aa: CATSDFPLGGSFF

j_call: TRBJ1-4
v_call: TRBV7-8
d_call: TRBD1
clone_size: once
cdr3_nt: TGTGCCAGCACCTGGGGAACAGGGGTTAATGAAAAACTGTTTTTT
cdr3_aa: CASTWGTGVNEKLFF

j_call: TRBJ2-1
v_call: TRBV5-4
d_call: TRBD2
clone_size: -
cdr3_nt: TGTGCCAGCAGCCATTCCGGACTAGCGGGAGGGAATGAGCAGTTCTTC
cdr3_aa: CASSHSGLAGGNEQFF

j_call: TRBJ2-7
v_call: TRBV3-1/TRBV3-2
d_call: -
clone_size: -
cdr3_nt: TGTGCCAGCAGCCAAGCCCCAGGGGAGAAGTACTTC
cdr3_aa: CASSQAPGEKYF

j_call: TRBJ2-2
v_call: TRBV7-7
d_call: -
clone_size: few
cdr3_nt: TGTGCCAGCAGCCCGGGGCGAGGCAGGGGCACCGGGGAGCTGTTTTTT
cdr3_aa: CASSPGRGRGTGELFF

j_call: TRBJ2-7
v_call: TRBV6-2/TRBV6-3
d_call: TRBD1
clone_size: -
cdr3_nt: TGTGCCAGCAGCTGGGGACAGGCGGGCTACGAGCAGTACTTC
cdr3_aa: CASSWGQAGYEQYF

j_call: TRBJ2-7
v_call: TRBV9
d_call: -
clone_size: -
cdr3_nt: TGTGCCAGCAGCTTCCGAGGCGACTCCTACGAGCAGTACTTC
cdr3_aa: CASSFRGDSYEQYF

j_call: TRBJ2-3
v_call: TRBV27
d_call: -
clone_size: few
cdr3_nt: TGTGCCAGCAGTCAGGGAGCCGGCCTAGCGACAGATACGCAGTATTTT
cdr3_aa: CASSQGAGLATDTQYF

j_call: TRBJ1-2
v_call: TRBV28
d_call: TRBD1
clone_size: -
cdr3_nt: TGTGCCAGCAGTAGACAGGGCTATGGCTACACCTTC
cdr3_aa: CASSRQGYGYTF